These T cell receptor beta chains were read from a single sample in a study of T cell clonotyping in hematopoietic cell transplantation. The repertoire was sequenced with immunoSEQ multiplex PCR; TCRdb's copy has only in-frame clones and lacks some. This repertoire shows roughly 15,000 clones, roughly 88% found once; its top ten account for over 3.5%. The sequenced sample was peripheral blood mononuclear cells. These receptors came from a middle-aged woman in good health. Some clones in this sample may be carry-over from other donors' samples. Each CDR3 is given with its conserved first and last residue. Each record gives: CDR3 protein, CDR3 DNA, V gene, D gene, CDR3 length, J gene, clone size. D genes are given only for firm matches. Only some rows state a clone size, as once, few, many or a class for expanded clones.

CDR3 protein: CASQILRDRGTGELFF
CDR3 DNA: TGTGCCAGCCAAATTCTCCGGGACAGGGGGACCGGGGAGCTGTTTTTT
V gene: TRBV27
D gene: TRBD1
CDR3 length: 16
J gene: TRBJ2-2
clone size: .

CDR3 protein: CASSPGDTGELFF
CDR3 DNA: TGTGCCAGCTCACCAGGGGACACCGGGGAGCTGTTTTTT
V gene: TRBV18
D gene: .
CDR3 length: 13
J gene: TRBJ2-2
clone size: once

CDR3 protein: CAWSVSTEAFF
CDR3 DNA: TGTGCCTGGAGTGTGAGTACTGAAGCTTTCTTT
V gene: TRBV30
D gene: .
CDR3 length: 11
J gene: TRBJ1-1
clone size: .

CDR3 protein: CASSLGTAGANVLTF
CDR3 DNA: TGTGCCAGCAGCCTAGGGACAGCTGGGGCCAACGTCCTGACTTTC
V gene: TRBV11-3
D gene: TRBD1
CDR3 length: 15
J gene: TRBJ2-6
clone size: .

CDR3 protein: CASSLAHRAGNTNSPLHF
CDR3 DNA: TGCGCCAGCAGCTTGGCCCACAGGGCGGGGAACACGAATTCACCCCTCCACTTT
V gene: TRBV5-1
D gene: .
CDR3 length: 18
J gene: TRBJ1-6
clone size: .

CDR3 protein: CASSPIYSNQPQHF
CDR3 DNA: TGTGCCAGCAGCCCCATATATAGCAATCAGCCCCAGCATTTT
V gene: TRBV7-9
D gene: .
CDR3 length: 14
J gene: TRBJ1-5
clone size: .

CDR3 protein: CASRLTGGGETQYF
CDR3 DNA: TGTGCCAGCAGACTTACAGGGGGCGGAGAGACCCAGTACTTC
V gene: TRBV2
D gene: TRBD1
CDR3 length: 14
J gene: TRBJ2-5
clone size: .

CDR3 protein: CASSFPPSYEQYF
CDR3 DNA: TGTGCCAGCAGTTTCCCCCCCTCCTACGAGCAGTACTTC
V gene: TRBV27
D gene: .
CDR3 length: 13
J gene: TRBJ2-7
clone size: .

CDR3 protein: CAWGQGYGYTF
CDR3 DNA: TGTGCCTGGGGACAGGGGTATGGCTACACCTTC
V gene: TRBV30
D gene: TRBD1
CDR3 length: 11
J gene: TRBJ1-2
clone size: .

CDR3 protein: CASSLDRGTVYEQYF
CDR3 DNA: TGTGCCAGCAGCTTAGATCGCGGGACAGTGTACGAGCAGTACTTC
V gene: TRBV11-2
D gene: .
CDR3 length: 15
J gene: TRBJ2-7
clone size: .

CDR3 protein: CASSLVMSYTEAFF
CDR3 DNA: TGTGCCAGCAGCTTGGTTATGAGTTACACTGAAGCTTTCTTT
V gene: TRBV5-6
D gene: .
CDR3 length: 14
J gene: TRBJ1-1
clone size: .

CDR3 protein: CASSETRDQPQHF
CDR3 DNA: TGTGCCAGCAGTGAGACGAGGGATCAGCCCCAGCATTTT
V gene: TRBV25-1
D gene: .
CDR3 length: 13
J gene: TRBJ1-5
clone size: .

CDR3 protein: CAWSGGLGGSPQHF
CDR3 DNA: TGTGCCTGGAGCGGGGGCCTCGGGGGTTCGCCCCAGCATTTT
V gene: TRBV30
D gene: .
CDR3 length: 14
J gene: TRBJ1-5
clone size: .

CDR3 protein: CAWSPALTSGLYNEQFF
CDR3 DNA: TGTGCCTGGAGTCCGGCCCTGACTAGCGGCCTTTACAATGAGCAGTTCTTC
V gene: TRBV30
D gene: TRBD2
CDR3 length: 17
J gene: TRBJ2-1
clone size: once

CDR3 protein: CASSSMTSGANTGELFF
CDR3 DNA: TGTGCCAGCAGTTCTATGACTAGCGGAGCGAACACCGGGGAGCTGTTTTTT
V gene: TRBV28
D gene: TRBD2
CDR3 length: 17
J gene: TRBJ2-2
clone size: few

CDR3 protein: CASAREESQPQHF
CDR3 DNA: TGTGCCAGCGCTAGGGAAGAGAGTCAGCCCCAGCATTTT
V gene: TRBV9
D gene: .
CDR3 length: 13
J gene: TRBJ1-5
clone size: .

CDR3 protein: CASSLSSGRGYTF
CDR3 DNA: TGTGCCAGCAGTTTATCGTCGGGACGCGGCTACACCTTC
V gene: TRBV28
D gene: .
CDR3 length: 13
J gene: TRBJ1-2
clone size: .

CDR3 protein: CASSALNGTSGGSEQFF
CDR3 DNA: TGTGCCAGCAGTGCCCTCAACGGGACTAGCGGCGGCAGTGAGCAGTTCTTC
V gene: TRBV25-1
D gene: TRBD2
CDR3 length: 17
J gene: TRBJ2-1
clone size: .

CDR3 protein: CASSSRTGSYNEQFF
CDR3 DNA: TGTGCCAGCAGTTCCCGGACTGGCTCCTACAATGAGCAGTTCTTC
V gene: TRBV27
D gene: .
CDR3 length: 15
J gene: TRBJ2-1
clone size: .

CDR3 protein: CASRKEAYEQYF
CDR3 DNA: TGTGCCAGCAGAAAAGAAGCCTACGAGCAGTACTTC
V gene: TRBV2
D gene: .
CDR3 length: 12
J gene: TRBJ2-7
clone size: .

CDR3 protein: CASSSVGYEQYF
CDR3 DNA: TGTGCCAGCAGTTCGGTAGGGTACGAGCAGTACTTC
V gene: TRBV27
D gene: .
CDR3 length: 12
J gene: TRBJ2-7
clone size: .

CDR3 protein: CASSHIRYNEQFF
CDR3 DNA: TGTGCCAGCAGCCACATCCGCTACAATGAGCAGTTCTTC
V gene: TRBV6-6
D gene: .
CDR3 length: 13
J gene: TRBJ2-1
clone size: .

CDR3 protein: CASSLTGIENLFF
CDR3 DNA: TGTGCCAGCAGCTTAACAGGGATTGAAAACCTGTTTTTT
V gene: TRBV7-9
D gene: .
CDR3 length: 13
J gene: TRBJ1-4
clone size: .

CDR3 protein: CVSTDGTSGYEQYF
CDR3 DNA: TGTGTCAGTACTGACGGGACTAGCGGCTACGAGCAGTACTTC
V gene: TRBV19
D gene: TRBD2
CDR3 length: 14
J gene: TRBJ2-7
clone size: .

CDR3 protein: CASSMPGRGWSNQPQHF
CDR3 DNA: TGTGCCAGTAGTATGCCTGGCAGGGGGTGGAGCAATCAGCCCCAGCATTTT
V gene: TRBV19
D gene: TRBD1
CDR3 length: 17
J gene: TRBJ1-5
clone size: .

CDR3 protein: CSVEAIPGSYEQYF
CDR3 DNA: TGCAGCGTTGAAGCTATCCCGGGCTCCTACGAGCAGTACTTC
V gene: TRBV29-1
D gene: .
CDR3 length: 14
J gene: TRBJ2-7
clone size: .

CDR3 protein: CASNSEGTGLYEQYF
CDR3 DNA: TGTGCCAGCAATTCGGAAGGGACAGGGCTGTACGAGCAGTACTTC
V gene: TRBV6-6
D gene: TRBD1
CDR3 length: 15
J gene: TRBJ2-7
clone size: once

CDR3 protein: CAWGAEGTQYF
CDR3 DNA: TGTGCCTGGGGAGCTGAAGGGACCCAGTACTTC
V gene: TRBV30
D gene: .
CDR3 length: 11
J gene: TRBJ2-5
clone size: .

CDR3 protein: CASSELGDEQYF
CDR3 DNA: TGTGCCAGCAGTGAACTGGGGGACGAGCAGTACTTC
V gene: TRBV6-1
D gene: .
CDR3 length: 12
J gene: TRBJ2-7
clone size: once

CDR3 protein: CASSRGQPLTDEQYF
CDR3 DNA: TGTGCCAGCAGCCGGGGACAGCCCCTGACGGACGAGCAGTACTTC
V gene: TRBV7-9
D gene: TRBD1
CDR3 length: 15
J gene: TRBJ2-7
clone size: .

CDR3 protein: CSVEARGTGADTQYF
CDR3 DNA: TGCAGCGTTGAAGCTCGAGGGACAGGGGCAGATACGCAGTATTTT
V gene: TRBV29-1
D gene: TRBD1
CDR3 length: 15
J gene: TRBJ2-3
clone size: .

CDR3 protein: CASSRAGAGSPQTQYF
CDR3 DNA: TGTGCCAGCAGCCGGGCTGGGGCGGGGAGCCCCCAGACCCAGTACTTC
V gene: TRBV7-2
D gene: .
CDR3 length: 16
J gene: TRBJ2-5
clone size: .

CDR3 protein: CASSTGTSGRGGTDTQYF
CDR3 DNA: TGCGCCAGCAGCACCGGGACTAGCGGGAGAGGCGGCACAGATACGCAGTATTTT
V gene: TRBV5-1
D gene: TRBD2
CDR3 length: 18
J gene: TRBJ2-3
clone size: .

CDR3 protein: CASSPQTGTLGGEQYF
CDR3 DNA: TGTGCCAGCAGTCCCCAGACAGGTACCTTAGGGGGCGAGCAGTACTTC
V gene: TRBV27
D gene: .
CDR3 length: 16
J gene: TRBJ2-7
clone size: once

CDR3 protein: CASSLGALIPIYEQYF
CDR3 DNA: TGTGCCAGCAGCTTAGGGGCGCTAATACCGATTTACGAGCAGTACTTC
V gene: TRBV7-2
D gene: .
CDR3 length: 16
J gene: TRBJ2-7
clone size: few

CDR3 protein: CASSQGVHEKLFF
CDR3 DNA: TGTGCCAGCAGTCAGGGAGTTCATGAAAAACTGTTTTTT
V gene: TRBV19
D gene: .
CDR3 length: 13
J gene: TRBJ1-4
clone size: .

CDR3 protein: CASSSVVAGGPYEQYF
CDR3 DNA: TGTGCCAGCAGTTCAGTGGTAGCGGGAGGGCCCTACGAGCAGTACTTC
V gene: TRBV27
D gene: TRBD2
CDR3 length: 16
J gene: TRBJ2-7
clone size: .

CDR3 protein: CASLEGSSRTGELFF
CDR3 DNA: TGTGCCAGCCTGGAGGGGTCCTCCCGCACCGGGGAGCTGTTTTTT
V gene: TRBV19
D gene: .
CDR3 length: 15
J gene: TRBJ2-2
clone size: .

CDR3 protein: CASSLASRPYGYTF
CDR3 DNA: TGTGCCAGCAGCTTAGCGTCCAGGCCCTATGGCTACACCTTC
V gene: TRBV7-2
D gene: .
CDR3 length: 14
J gene: TRBJ1-2
clone size: .

CDR3 protein: CASSQRGATNEQFF
CDR3 DNA: TGCGCCAGCAGCCAACGCGGGGCAACCAATGAGCAGTTCTTC
V gene: TRBV4-3
D gene: .
CDR3 length: 14
J gene: TRBJ2-1
clone size: .

CDR3 protein: CASSLIGQGFSGANVLTF
CDR3 DNA: TGTGCCAGCAGTTTAATTGGACAGGGGTTCTCTGGGGCCAACGTCCTGACTTTC
V gene: TRBV27
D gene: TRBD1
CDR3 length: 18
J gene: TRBJ2-6
clone size: .

CDR3 protein: CAWAGQDNQPQHF
CDR3 DNA: TGTGCCTGGGCGGGACAGGATAATCAGCCCCAGCATTTT
V gene: TRBV30
D gene: TRBD1
CDR3 length: 13
J gene: TRBJ1-5
clone size: few

CDR3 protein: CASSQSPKDEQFF
CDR3 DNA: TGTGCCAGCAGCCAATCTCCCAAGGATGAGCAGTTCTTC
V gene: TRBV14
D gene: .
CDR3 length: 13
J gene: TRBJ2-1
clone size: .